This TCR beta chain was obtained from a study of tumor-infiltrating lymphocytes in primary liver carcinoma. Study results and limitations: Tumor-adjacent and tumor-blood pairs shared a smaller degree of overlap than tumor region pairs.

Scientists recovered RNA and DNA together from approximately 20-30 mg of unsorted bulk tissue. None of the patients had received treatment, and all had chronic HBV infection. For this clonotype: The antigen remains undetermined. The junction departs from germline at one end; a sequencing error may be responsible.

The CDR3 is made up of 11 amino acids. Synthesis of TCR beta cDNA was carried out from 500 ng total RNA with a constant-region primer. Generation of the TCR beta libraries relied on three nested multiplex PCR rounds using slightly modified ARM-PCR. TRBV1-TRBV30 forward primers paired with a C-beta reverse primer were used in the first two PCR rounds, which ran approximately 10 cycles each. TCRdb redid the calling of the multiplex PCR reads with MiXCR, one entry per CDR3 protein. The repertoire has 150,000 to 200,000 distinct CDR3 sequences, approximately 80% of them found once; the top ten carry 15% to 20%.

This chain links TRBV12-3 or TRBV12-4 with TRBJ2-1; D not resolved. The sequencing input was tumor tissue from primary liver carcinoma. The TCR originated in a middle-aged man with primary liver carcinoma and hepatitis B virus infection. Here the CDR3 DNA reads TGTGCCAGCACCCGGAGCAAAGAGCAGTCCTTC. The encoded protein is CASTRSKEQSF.